The 26 T cell receptor beta chains reported below all come from one sample, sequenced in a study of Ad26.COV2.S vaccination and SARS-CoV-2 variants. The treatment was: approximately 18 received Ad26.COV2.S at low or high dose, single or two shots; about 5 received placebo; per-sample allocation not given. The samples were gathered on day 63 after the first injection of vaccine or placebo. Assay used: immunoSEQ multiplex PCR; TCRdb lists only in-frame clones, some missing. Among 200,000 to 300,000 clones listed, roughly 90% were seen once. The sample consisted of peripheral blood, taken in a trial of Ad26.COV2.S vaccine versus placebo. The receptors shown here come from a person between 18 and 65 years old who received the Ad26.COV2.S COVID-19 vaccine or a placebo.

This chain joins TRBV18 and TRBJ1-2, with 10 bases fitting TRBD1. Trimming cost V 6 bases and J 4 bases; bases outside gene matches: 20. The CDR3 has 19 residues. The germline V gene has CDR1 KGHSH and CDR2 LQKENI. CDR3 sequence: CASSRPPSTGGRGGYGYTF. DNA of the CDR3: TGTGCCAGCTCCCGACCCCCGTCGACAGGGGGCCGGGGGGGCTATGGCTACACCTTC.

V usage is TRBV3-1 (or the pseudogene TRBV3-2) and J usage is TRBJ2-1, with 7 nucleotides matching TRBD2. Germline lookup yields CDR1 LGHDT and CDR2 YNNKEL (reference sequence). V lost 0 bases and J lost 15; bases outside the gene matches: 11. This CDR3 is 14 amino acids long. The CDR3 DNA sequence: TGTGCCAGCAGCCAAGAAGCAGCGGGGCGCGTTCCGTTCTTC. Translating gives CASSQEAAGRVPFF.

This clone was found once. The CDR3 DNA sequence: TGTGCCAGCAGTTACGGGACATCCCGATCCTACGAGCAGTACTTC. Its protein is CASSYGTSRSYEQYF. The chain employs TRBV6-5 and TRBJ2-7, with D perhaps matching TRBD1 (6 bases). CDR3 length equals 15 residues. Per germline, CDR1 MNHEY and CDR2 SVGAGI. Deletions cut 2 bases from V and 1 base from J, with 12 bases between.

The rearrangement joins TRBV10-3 to TRBJ1-2; D is uncertain. CDR1 and CDR2 from the germline V gene are ENHRY and SYGVKD. The CDR3 is 15 amino acids. V was cut by 0 bases and J by 6 bases, with 14 bases left in between. This chain's CDR3 is CAISESISVPDGYTF. The CDR3 DNA reads TGTGCCATCAGTGAGTCGATCTCCGTCCCCGATGGCTACACCTTC.

The CDR3 sequence is CASSLGLGTEYSEQYF. The DNA for the CDR3 is TGCGCCAGCAGCTTGGGTCTCGGGACGGAATATAGCGAGCAGTACTTC. The chain links TRBV5-1 to TRBJ2-7; the D call may be TRBD1 or TRBD2 (5 bases each). Germline values: CDR1 SGHRS, CDR2 YFSETQ. The CDR3 has 16 amino acids. Trimming pared 0 bases from V and 6 bases from J, leaving 19 bases between.

The rearrangement joins TRBV5-1 to TRBJ1-4; no clear D gene. From germline, CDR1 is SGHRS and CDR2 YFSETQ. Trimming pared 0 bases from V and 1 base from J, leaving 7 bases between. The CDR3 is 15 amino acids. The CDR3 DNA follows: TGCGCCAGCAGCTTGGATGGGCTAACTAATGAAAAACTGTTTTTT. Translated: CASSLDGLTNEKLFF.

The gene calls are TRBV4-3 and TRBJ1-6; 7 bases map to TRBD1. There are 19 residues in the CDR3. Germline V lookup: CDR1 LGHNA, CDR2 YSLEER. Trimming removed 0 bases from V and 0 bases from J; junction bases left unmatched: 8. The CDR3 bases are TGCGCCAGCAGCCAAGAGGGGGCAGGGGGTAGCTCCTATAATTCACCCCTCCACTTT. Residues: CASSQEGAGGSSYNSPLHF.

V usage is TRBV30 and J usage is TRBJ1-1; no clear D gene. The germline V gene has CDR1 GTSNPN and CDR2 SVGIG (reference sequence). Deletions cut 7 bases from V and 6 bases from J, with 21 bases between. The CDR3 spans 14 residues. The CDR3 loop is CASRRARSGAEAFF. In DNA, the CDR3 is TGTGCCTCCCGGCGGGCCCGGAGTGGCGCTGAAGCTTTCTTT.

The V call is TRBV27, the J call TRBJ2-2, with 8 bases that match TRBD1. The germline V gene encodes CDR1 MNHEY and CDR2 SMNVEV (reference sequence). The CDR3 loop spans 17 amino acids. V was pared by 0 bases and J by 8 bases, with 11 bases of the junction left unmatched. The CDR3 is CASSLSPGDRLYGELFF. In nucleotides, the CDR3 is TGTGCCAGCAGTTTATCGCCGGGGGACAGGCTATATGGGGAGCTGTTTTTT.

This clone has just one count. The chain links TRBV28 to TRBJ2-3; 7 bases are a match to TRBD2. Germline loops: CDR1 MDHEN, CDR2 SYDVKM. J gave up 1 base and V 3 bases, and 4 bases lay outside the gene matches. CDR3 size: 15 residues. The CDR3 here is CASSLRGLGTDTQYF. The CDR3 DNA reads as TGTGCCAGCAGTTTGCGGGGGTTGGGCACAGATACGCAGTATTTT.

The rearrangement uses TRBV6-2 or TRBV6-3 and TRBJ2-5; no definite D call. CDR3 length: 16 residues. Germline CDR1 and CDR2: MNHEY and SVGEGT. V was shortened by 5 bases and J by 0 bases, with 16 bases between the two germline ends. CDR3 sequence reads: CASSLLTSLYQETQYF. The DNA of the CDR3 is TGTGCCAGCAGTCTTCTGACAAGCCTGTACCAAGAGACCCAGTACTTC.

V and J are TRBV7-2 and TRBJ2-5, with D possibly being TRBD2 (6 bases). Trimming took off 5 bases at V and 7 bases at J, with 17 bases between the two ends. The CDR3 runs to 14 residues. Germline values: CDR1 SGHTA, CDR2 FQGNSA. CDR3 bases: TGTGCCAGCAGCGGAGGGACTTCCAGCCTGACCCAGTACTTC. It yields the protein CASSGGTSSLTQYF.

A single count supports this clone. The chain carries TRBV7-2 and TRBJ1-1; D unresolved. This CDR3 region has 11 residues. V dropped 5 bases and J dropped 10 bases, with 11 bases sitting between them. Germline assignment: CDR1 SGHTA and CDR2 FQGNSA. CDR3 residues: CASSLAAGAFF. The DNA of the CDR3 is TGTGCCAGCAGCCTTGCCGCGGGAGCTTTCTTT.

The V call is TRBV2, the J call TRBJ1-4; 7 bases line up with TRBD1. This CDR3 spans 14 amino acids. Per the germline V gene, CDR1 is SNHLY and CDR2 is FYNNEI. The trim removed 7 bases at V and 5 bases at J, leaving 7 bases unmatched. In DNA form, the CDR3 reads TGTGCCAGCACTTTAGGGGGCATAAATGAAAAACTGTTTTTT. Its translation is CASTLGGINEKLFF.

Notes on this clone: At the DNA level, this CDR3 is encoded by other sequences in the same sample as well. This chain connects TRBV6-5 to TRBJ2-7; D is perhaps TRBD1 (5 bases). The CDR3 has 14 residues. V was pared by 2 bases and J by 1 base, with 9 bases between. Germline CDR1 MNHEY, CDR2 SVGAGI. CDR3 sequence reads: CASSYSRGSYEQYF. The CDR3 DNA reads TGTGCCAGCAGTTACAGTAGGGGATCCTACGAGCAGTACTTC.

The chain joins TRBV7-9 to TRBJ1-1; D uncertain. CDR3 size: 14 residues. The germline V and J ends were trimmed by 7 bases and 5 bases, with 17 bases remaining between them. Germline CDR1 and CDR2: SEHNR and FQNEAQ (reference sequence). The CDR3 here is CASTPSGSWTEAFF. DNA of the CDR3: TGTGCCAGCACCCCTTCCGGGAGTTGGACTGAAGCTTTCTTT.

The V and J genes are TRBV21-1 and TRBJ2-5; the table's TRBD1 call for D was not verified on the DNA. TRBV21-1 is noted as a pseudogene. This CDR3 comprises 13 residues. CDR3 nucleotides: TGTGCCAGCGTTAACAGGGCGGAAAAGACCCAGTACTTC. Amino acid sequence: CASVNRAEKTQYF.

This sequence joins TRBV24-1 and TRBJ2-7; D ambiguous. Deletions cut 4 bases from V and 5 bases from J, with 11 bases between. Germline V gives CDR1 KGHDR, CDR2 SFDVKD. The CDR3 spans 13 residues. For the CDR3, the DNA is TGTGCCACCAGTGAAAATCCGAGCAACGAGCAGTACTTC. Protein sequence: CATSENPSNEQYF.

The chain is built from TRBV9 and TRBJ1-4, with a tentative D call TRBD1 (5 bases). Germline CDR1 and CDR2: SGDLS and YYNGEE. This CDR3 is built from 15 residues. Trimming took 0 bases from V and 8 from J, leaving 14 bases between them. The CDR3 region has the DNA TGTGCCAGCAGCGTAGAAGGGCAGGGCCCAGAAAAACTGTTTTTT. Translation: CASSVEGQGPEKLFF.

This chain links TRBV4-1 with TRBJ1-5; D is unresolved. This CDR3 has 15 residues. V was trimmed by 1 base and J by 7 bases, leaving 14 bases between them. Per germline, CDR1 MGHRA and CDR2 YSYEKL. CDR3 sequence (DNA): TGCGCCAGCAGCCAAGGAGGGTCCCTGGTCCAGCCCCAGCATTTT. Amino acids: CASSQGGSLVQPQHF.

The rearrangement uses TRBV2 and TRBJ1-1; no clear D gene. The CDR3 length is 12 residues. With 7 bases removed from V and 0 bases from J, the gap between germline ends came to 6 bases. Looked up from germline, CDR1 is SNHLY and CDR2 is FYNNEI. CDR3 amino acids: CASTGMNTEAFF. CDR3 bases: TGTGCCAGCACAGGAATGAACACTGAAGCTTTCTTT.

This clone appeared once. This sequence joins TRBV5-4 and TRBJ1-2, with TRBD1 as a possible D gene (6 bases). Germline V gives CDR1 SGHNT, CDR2 YYREEE (reference sequence). Trimming took off 2 bases at V and 4 bases at J, with 15 bases between the two ends. This CDR3 is 15 amino acids long. In nucleotides, the CDR3 is TGTGCCAGCAGCTTAGGGGCGGGGGGCGTCTATGGCTACACCTTC. Translation: CASSLGAGGVYGYTF.

The rearrangement joins TRBV9 to TRBJ2-7; 15 bases align to TRBD2. CDR1 is SGDLS, CDR2 YYNGEE, per germline. CDR3 length: 15 residues. Trimming took 3 bases from V and 4 from J; bases not matched to a gene: 2. The CDR3 coding sequence is TGTGCCAGCAGCGCCGGGACTAGCGGGGGGTACGAGCAGTACTTC. Residues: CASSAGTSGGYEQYF.

This clone has a single count. The chain joins TRBV7-9 to TRBJ2-7, with 9 bases matching TRBD1. CDR1 and CDR2 (germline): SEHNR, FQNEAQ (reference sequence). The CDR3 runs 13 residues. Trimming at V came to 2 bases and at J to 5 bases, leaving 1 base not matched to a gene. DNA of the CDR3: TGTGCCAGCAGCTTAACAGGGGGCAACGAGCAGTACTTC. Translation gives CASSLTGGNEQYF.

The rearrangement uses TRBV7-9 and TRBJ2-1; no reliable D call. Between the trimmed V and J ends, which lost 5 bases and 7 bases, there was a span of 9 bases. Germline loops: CDR1 SEHNR, CDR2 FQNEAQ (reference sequence). This CDR3 region has 12 residues. The CDR3 sequence is CASSNSFNEQFF. As DNA, the CDR3 is TGTGCCAGCAGCAATAGCTTTAATGAGCAGTTCTTC.

The chain couples TRBV28 to TRBJ1-1, with 12 bases lining up with TRBD1. J was trimmed by 5 bases and V by 2 bases; bases with no gene match: 3. The length of the CDR3 is 15 residues. Germline assignment: CDR1 MDHEN and CDR2 SYDVKM. The CDR3 region is CASSLGTGGMTEAFF. Written as DNA, the CDR3 is TGTGCCAGCAGTTTAGGGACAGGGGGCATGACTGAAGCTTTCTTT.